The 5 T cell receptor beta chains in this list originate from one sample, sequenced in a study of regulatory T cells in long-lasting Graves disease. Sequencing libraries for TCR beta were prepared with iRepertoire HTBI primers and Arm-PCR of CDR3 regions. TCRdb redid the calling of the multiplex PCR reads with MiXCR, one entry per CDR3 protein. This table holds about 620,000 distinct CDR3 sequences, less than 20% found once. Time point noted: newly diagnosed GD, antithyroid drugs for less than 3 months. PBMC RNA served as the TCR library source. The same sample was also studied in work on T cells in Graves' hyperthyroidism and ophthalmopathy.

The sequenced sample was peripheral blood mononuclear cells (PBMCs), obtained at new diagnosis, from a patient treated with antithyroid drugs. The receptors derive from a woman in her twenties or thirties with Graves disease.

The sample holds a few counts of this clonotype. This sequence joins TRBV12-3 or TRBV12-4 and TRBJ1-4, with D hard to call. Trimming left V 4 bases short and J 4 bases short, with 10 bases between. The CDR3 length is 14 residues. CDR3 residues: CASSYLSNNEKLFF. The CDR3 bases are TGTGCCAGCAGTTATCTCAGCAATAATGAAAAACTGTTTTTT.

V gene TRBV28 combines with J gene TRBJ1-1; D unclear. The germline V gene encodes CDR1 MDHEN and CDR2 SYDVKM. The CDR3 loop spans 13 amino acids. Trimming removed 5 bases at V and 6 bases at J, with 13 bases between. The CDR3 here is CASSNVGRSEAFF. Written as DNA, the CDR3 is TGTGCCAGCAGTAATGTCGGGCGTTCTGAAGCTTTCTTT.

This clonotype occurred many times. The chain has TRBV11-2 and TRBJ2-1, with a tentative D call TRBD2 (5 bases). This CDR3 is built from 20 residues. Germline lookup yields CDR1 SGHAT and CDR2 FQNNGV. V dropped 5 bases and J dropped 0 bases, with 26 bases sitting between them. For the CDR3, the DNA is TGTGCCAGCAGCGACCTGCACTGGGAGCTTAGAGATTTCTCCTACAATGAGCAGTTCTTC. Amino acids: CASSDLHWELRDFSYNEQFF.

The J gene is TRBJ1-2, the V gene TRBV3-1; D perhaps matches TRBD1 (5 bases). Trimming removed 0 bases from V and 4 bases from J, with 18 bases in between. The CDR3 spans 17 residues. Germline V gene data show CDR1 as LGHDT and CDR2 as YNNKEL (reference sequence). The CDR3 reads CASSQDRQSRFGYGYTF. As DNA, the CDR3 is TGTGCCAGCAGCCAAGATAGACAGTCCCGATTTGGCTATGGCTACACCTTC.

This clonotype was picked up many times. The chain has TRBV28 and TRBJ2-3; D not resolved. This CDR3 has 13 amino acids. Germline CDR1 and CDR2: MDHEN and SYDVKM. The V gene lost 3 bases and the J gene lost 4 bases, with 8 bases spanning the gap. The CDR3 nucleotides are TGTGCCAGCAGTTTCTTATCAGCAGATACGCAGTATTTT. Translating it yields CASSFLSADTQYF.